Below are 25 T cell receptor beta chains sequenced from a single sample in a study of CD8 T cells in ankylosing spondylitis. From the 5' RACE reads, TCRdb called clonotypes with MiXCR, one entry per CDR3 protein. This sample yields a few hundred thousand distinct CDR3 sequences, of which less than 25% are seen a single time; under 4% belongs to the top ten. Specimen: blood, either unsorted or a sorted T cell fraction (not recorded which). All receptors come from a female donor with ankylosing spondylitis or in good health (not recorded which).

This sequence joins TRBV20-1 and TRBJ2-4, with a weak D call TRBD2 (5 bases). Germline V CDR1 and CDR2: DFQATT, SNEGSKA (reference sequence). The CDR3 consists of 12 residues. The ends were cut back, 4 bases at V and 7 bases at J, with 11 bases in the middle. CDR3 nucleotides: TGCAGTGCTAATATCCGGGATAACATTCAGTACTTC. This codes for CSANIRDNIQYF.

The chain links TRBV12-3 or TRBV12-4 to TRBJ2-1; possible D gene TRBD2, 6 bases. V gave up 6 bases and J gave up 9 bases, with 12 bases separating them. CDR3 size: 12 residues. The CDR3 loop reads CASRTTGGEQFF. The CDR3 DNA sequence: TGTGCCAGCAGAACTACCGGGGGTGAGCAGTTCTTC.

A few counts support this clonotype. The genes are TRBV24-1 and TRBJ2-3; 7 bases are a match to TRBD2. V was pared by 5 bases and J by 2 bases, with 3 bases of the junction left unmatched. Germline lookup yields CDR1 KGHDR and CDR2 SFDVKD. This CDR3 has 14 amino acids. In DNA, the CDR3 is TGTGCCACCAGTGCGGGAGGCTCCACAGATACGCAGTATTTT. It specifies CATSAGGSTDTQYF.

This clonotype was recorded at least ten times. The V and J genes are TRBV5-5 and TRBJ2-3; unclear D gene. The V and J ends lost 3 bases and 4 bases respectively, with 9 bases between them. Germline CDR1 and CDR2: SGHKS and YYEKEE (reference sequence). This CDR3 is built from 13 residues. CDR3 amino acids: CASSSLSPDTQYF. CDR3 nucleotide sequence: TGTGCCAGCAGCTCCCTGTCCCCAGATACGCAGTATTTT. The full variable domain, its missing parts supplied by reference TRBV5-5 and TRBJ2-3, is DAGVTQSPTHLIKTRGQQVTLRCSPISGHKSVSWYQQVLGQGPQFIFQYYEKEERGRGNFPDRFSARQFPNYSSELNVNALLLGDSALYLCASSSLSPDTQYFGPGTRLTVL.

There are a few counts of this clonotype. The V gene is TRBV27, the J gene TRBJ2-3; TRBD2 agrees at 7 bases. With 6 bases clipped from V and 1 base from J, the junction kept 10 bases outside the gene matches. The CDR3 is 16 residues long. Germline CDR1 is MNHEY and CDR2 is SMNVEV (reference sequence). In DNA form, the CDR3 reads TGTGCCAGCAGCCACCCTAGCGGTGGGGGCACAGATACGCAGTATTTT. It specifies CASSHPSGGGTDTQYF.

This clonotype was picked up a small number of times. The chain carries TRBV18 and TRBJ2-1; TRBD1 might be the D (5 bases). The CDR3 runs 15 residues. Trimming shortened V by 1 base and J by 6 bases, and 13 bases separated the two germline ends. The V gene's germline CDR1 is KGHSH and CDR2 LQKENI. The DNA for the CDR3 is TGTGCCAGCTCACCACTGGGGCGCCGGAGCAATGAGCAGTTCTTC. This encodes CASSPLGRRSNEQFF.

This chain joins TRBV6-2 or TRBV6-3 and TRBJ1-5; no clear D. The germline gives CDR1 MNHEY, CDR2 SVGEGT. V was pared by 5 bases and J by 3 bases, with 14 bases between. CDR3 length equals 15 residues. CDR3 sequence reads: CASSLVVTTNQPQHF. DNA of the CDR3: TGTGCCAGCAGTCTAGTTGTGACCACCAATCAGCCCCAGCATTTT.

The J gene is TRBJ2-5, the V gene TRBV24-1; D not resolved. Trimming pared 1 base from V and 5 bases from J, leaving 7 bases between. Germline V CDR1 and CDR2: KGHDR, SFDVKD. There are 13 residues in the CDR3. In DNA form, the CDR3 reads TGTGCCACCAGTGATTTTGGGCGCGAGACCCAGTACTTC. This translates into CATSDFGRETQYF.

In this sample, this clonotype turned up a few times. The chain recombines TRBV12-3 or TRBV12-4 with TRBJ2-7, with 7 positions matching TRBD1. Germline trimming cut 2 bases from V and 7 bases from J; bases unmatched to any gene: 8. This CDR3 is 14 amino acids long. The CDR3 DNA sequence: TGTGCCAGCAGTTTAACAGGGGTGAAGGAGGAGCAGTACTTC. It codes for CASSLTGVKEEQYF.

The chain employs TRBV20-1 and TRBJ2-1; 11 bases fit TRBD2. The CDR3 contains 15 residues. The V and J ends lost 6 bases and 7 bases, in that order; junction bases with no gene match: 11. CDR1 and CDR2 (germline): DFQATT, SNEGSKA (reference sequence). The CDR3 nucleotides are TGCAGTGCCCCCAAGGGGCTAGCGGGAGGTAATGAGCAGTTCTTC. Its protein product is CSAPKGLAGGNEQFF.

This clonotype has more than one count but fewer than ten. This chain uses TRBV4-3 with TRBJ2-3; 8 nucleotides match TRBD2. The J segment lost 1 base and the V segment lost 5 bases, leaving 8 bases of the junction unmatched. The CDR3 is 16 amino acids. Looked up from germline, CDR1 is LGHNA and CDR2 is YSLEER. CDR3 amino acids: CASSKRSRGGTDTQYF. CDR3 DNA sequence: TGCGCCAGCAGCAAACGATCGCGGGGGGGCACAGATACGCAGTATTTT.

This clonotype was detected only a few times. The chain carries TRBV4-2 and TRBJ2-2, with TRBD1 as a possible D gene (6 bases). The CDR3 is 15 residues long. Germline V gives CDR1 LGHNA, CDR2 YNFKEQ. V was cut by 5 bases and J by 4 bases, with 14 bases left in between. Written as DNA, the CDR3 is TGTGCCAGCAGCGCAACAGGGCGACCCACCGGGGAGCTGTTTTTT. Translating it yields CASSATGRPTGELFF.

This clonotype occurred many times. V usage is TRBV29-1 and J usage is TRBJ2-7; D not resolved. V shed 3 bases and J shed 3 bases, with 9 bases lying between them. The CDR3 loop spans 12 amino acids. The germline V gene encodes CDR1 SQVTM and CDR2 ANQGSEA. CDR3 nucleotide sequence: TGCAGCGTTGAGGGTAAGGGCTACGAGCAGTACTTC. Residues: CSVEGKGYEQYF.

In this sample, this clonotype turned up many times. The V gene is TRBV29-1, the J gene TRBJ2-7; D is possibly TRBD2 (6 bases). V was cut by 7 bases and J by 5 bases, with 15 bases left in between. The CDR3 spans 12 residues. Germline V CDR1 and CDR2: SQVTM, ANQGSEA. CDR3 sequence reads: CSALREFNEQYF. The CDR3 DNA reads as TGCAGCGCCTTACGGGAGTTCAACGAGCAGTACTTC.

This clonotype was seen only a few times. The rearrangement joins TRBV6-5 to TRBJ1-5, with D perhaps matching TRBD1 (6 bases). Germline CDR1 reads MNHEY; CDR2 reads SVGAGI. There are 14 residues in the CDR3. With 1 base removed from V and 5 bases from J, the gap between germline ends came to 9 bases. The CDR3 DNA sequence: TGTGCCAGCAGTTACTGGGCAGGGGATCAGCCCCAGCATTTT. Protein sequence: CASSYWAGDQPQHF.

V and J are TRBV6-5 and TRBJ2-7; D gene ambiguous. The CDR3 is made up of 11 amino acids. In germline, CDR1 is MNHEY, CDR2 SVGAGI. The V gene lost 2 bases and the J gene lost 6 bases, with 5 bases spanning the gap. CDR3 loop: CASSYESEQYF. CDR3 bases: TGTGCCAGCAGTTACGAGAGCGAGCAGTACTTC.

A few counts support this clonotype. The rearrangement uses TRBV10-3 and TRBJ1-1; no clear D. The CDR3 has 13 amino acids. V dropped 10 bases and J dropped 1 base, with 13 bases sitting between them. From germline, CDR1 is ENHRY and CDR2 SYGVKD. The CDR3 spells CATGEDPNTEAFF. In DNA, the CDR3 is TGTGCCACCGGGGAGGACCCGAACACTGAAGCTTTCTTT.

In this sample, this clonotype turned up a few times. V is TRBV5-1 and J is TRBJ2-5; 10 bases line up with TRBD1. The germline V gene has CDR1 SGHRS and CDR2 YFSETQ. The junction had 8 bases not matched to a gene; V was cut back by 4 bases and J by 8 bases. This CDR3 comprises 14 residues. The CDR3 is CASSMGQGQGTQYF. The CDR3 bases are TGCGCCAGCAGCATGGGACAGGGGCAAGGTACCCAGTACTTC.

This clonotype was seen only a few times. V usage is TRBV2 and J usage is TRBJ1-5, with 12 positions matching TRBD1. This CDR3 is built from 15 residues. CDR1 SNHLY and CDR2 FYNNEI come from the germline V gene. V gave up 7 bases and J gave up 3 bases; unmatched junction bases: 4. The CDR3 DNA reads as TGTGCCAGCACCGGGACAGGGGGCCCCAATCAGCCCCAGCATTTT. It is translated as CASTGTGGPNQPQHF.

Ten or more counts support this clonotype. The rearrangement joins TRBV29-1 to TRBJ1-1; D is unclear. The CDR3 loop spans 17 amino acids. Germline CDR1 SQVTM, CDR2 ANQGSEA. The V gene lost 1 base and the J gene lost 3 bases, with 21 bases spanning the gap. CDR3 DNA: TGCAGCGTTGAAGCCTCGACTTCTGGCGCGGCGGACACTGAAGCTTTCTTT. Translated, it gives CSVEASTSGAADTEAFF.

There are many counts of this clonotype. The chain couples TRBV6-2 or TRBV6-3 to TRBJ2-2; 7 bases align to TRBD2. The V gene's germline CDR1 is MNHEY and CDR2 SVGEGT. This CDR3 has 16 amino acids. J was trimmed by 0 bases and V by 2 bases; bases with no gene match: 3. This CDR3 is CASSYISGANTGELFF. CDR3 bases: TGTGCCAGCAGTTACATAAGCGGGGCGAACACCGGGGAGCTGTTTTTT.

The chain is built from TRBV10-3 and TRBJ1-2; D is unclear. The CDR3 is 15 amino acids. CDR1 and CDR2 (germline): ENHRY, SYGVKD. V shed 0 bases and J shed 0 bases, with 8 bases lying between them. CDR3 region: CAISESEVSNYGYTF. CDR3 DNA: TGTGCCATCAGTGAGTCGGAGGTATCTAACTATGGCTACACCTTC.

The V call is TRBV20-1, the J call TRBJ2-5, with 8 bases that match TRBD1. Germline lookup yields CDR1 DFQATT and CDR2 SNEGSKA (reference sequence). Unmatched junction bases numbered 6, after V lost 5 bases and J lost 4 bases. This CDR3 region has 13 residues. The CDR3 here is CSASDRGGETQYF. As DNA, the CDR3 is TGCAGTGCTTCCGACAGGGGTGGAGAGACCCAGTACTTC.

The table lists this clonotype with a count of one. The chain recombines TRBV2 with TRBJ2-4; D uncertain. Trimming left V 7 bases short and J 3 bases short, with 13 bases between. This CDR3 has 14 amino acids. Looked up from germline, CDR1 is SNHLY and CDR2 is FYNNEI. DNA of the CDR3: TGTGCCAGCATGGTGGGTTCGAACAAAAACATTCAGTACTTC. It yields the protein CASMVGSNKNIQYF. Drawing the rest from reference TRBV2 and TRBJ2-4, the complete variable domain is EPEVTQTPSHQVTQMGQEVILRCVPISNHLYFYWYRQILGQKVEFLVSFYNNEISEKSEIFDDQFSVERPDGSNFTLKIRSTKLEDSAMYFCASMVGSNKNIQYFGAGTRLSVL.

The rearrangement links TRBV5-6 to TRBJ2-2; no clear D gene. The CDR3 loop spans 15 amino acids. Germline CDR1 is SGHDT and CDR2 is YYEEEE. V dropped 4 bases and J dropped 0 bases, with 10 bases sitting between them. The CDR3 DNA reads TGTGCCAGCAGCCCGGACGGAACGAACACCGGGGAGCTGTTTTTT. Translating it yields CASSPDGTNTGELFF.